This T cell receptor (beta chain) was sequenced during a study of T-cell reconstitution after alpha-beta-depleted transplantation in children. Unique molecular identifiers tagged the TCRbeta library. From the PCR reads, TCRdb called clonotypes with MiXCR, one entry per CDR3 protein. The sample holds over 550,000 distinct CDR3 sequences, over 9.5% seen once. The CDR3 runs 14 residues. Trimming cost V 6 bases and J 2 bases; bases outside gene matches: 4. Germline V gives CDR1 DFQATT, CDR2 SNEGSKA (reference sequence). This clonotype was obtained from a human donor who donated a stem cell graft to a child with acute myeloid leukemia. Sequenced here: PBMCs from the stem cell graft donor, sampled from the stem cell graft. This sequence joins TRBV20-1 and TRBJ2-7; TRBD2 aligns across 13 bases. Here the CDR3 reads CSAQTSGRTYEQYF. The DNA for the CDR3 is TGCAGTGCCCAGACTAGCGGGAGGACCTACGAGCAGTACTTC.